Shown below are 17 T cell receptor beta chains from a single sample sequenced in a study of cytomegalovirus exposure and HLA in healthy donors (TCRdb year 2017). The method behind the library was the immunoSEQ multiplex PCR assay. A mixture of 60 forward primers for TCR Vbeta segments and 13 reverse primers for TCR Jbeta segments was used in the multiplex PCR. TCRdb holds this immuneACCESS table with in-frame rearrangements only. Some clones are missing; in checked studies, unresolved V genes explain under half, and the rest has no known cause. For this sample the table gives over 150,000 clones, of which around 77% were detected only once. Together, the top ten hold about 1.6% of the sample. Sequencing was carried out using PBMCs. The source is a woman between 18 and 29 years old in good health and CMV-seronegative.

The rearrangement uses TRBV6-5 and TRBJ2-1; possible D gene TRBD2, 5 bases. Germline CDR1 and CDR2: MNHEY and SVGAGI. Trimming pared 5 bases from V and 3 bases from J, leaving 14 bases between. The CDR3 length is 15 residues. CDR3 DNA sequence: TGTGCCAGCAGTGCCGCCACTAGAGGCTACAATGAGCAGTTCTTC. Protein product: CASSAATRGYNEQFF.

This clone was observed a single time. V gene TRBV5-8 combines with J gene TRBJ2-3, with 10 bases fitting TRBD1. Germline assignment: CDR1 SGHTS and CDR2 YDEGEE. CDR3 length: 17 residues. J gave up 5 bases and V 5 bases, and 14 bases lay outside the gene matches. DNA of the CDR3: TGTGCCAGCAGTCGAGTATTGACAGGGGGCTTGGGAGATACGCAGTATTTT. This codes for CASSRVLTGGLGDTQYF.

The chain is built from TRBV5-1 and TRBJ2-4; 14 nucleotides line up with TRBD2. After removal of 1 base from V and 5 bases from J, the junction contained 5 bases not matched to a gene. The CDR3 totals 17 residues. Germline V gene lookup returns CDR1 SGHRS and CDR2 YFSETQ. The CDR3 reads CASSLRTSGRLENIQYF. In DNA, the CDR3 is TGCGCCAGCAGCTTGAGGACTAGCGGGAGGTTGGAAAACATTCAGTACTTC.

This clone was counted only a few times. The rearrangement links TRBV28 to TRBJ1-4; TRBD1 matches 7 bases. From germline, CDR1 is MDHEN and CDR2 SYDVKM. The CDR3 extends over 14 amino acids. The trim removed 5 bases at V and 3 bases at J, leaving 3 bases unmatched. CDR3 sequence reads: CASSMGQSNEKLFF. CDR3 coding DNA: TGTGCCAGCAGTATGGGACAGTCTAATGAAAAACTGTTTTTT.

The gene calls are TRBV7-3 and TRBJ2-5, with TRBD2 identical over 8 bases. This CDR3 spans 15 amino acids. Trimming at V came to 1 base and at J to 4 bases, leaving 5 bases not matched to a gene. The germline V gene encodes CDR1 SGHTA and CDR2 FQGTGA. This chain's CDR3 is CASSLRAGVRETQYF. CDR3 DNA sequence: TGTGCCAGCAGCTTAAGAGCGGGAGTCCGAGAGACCCAGTACTTC.

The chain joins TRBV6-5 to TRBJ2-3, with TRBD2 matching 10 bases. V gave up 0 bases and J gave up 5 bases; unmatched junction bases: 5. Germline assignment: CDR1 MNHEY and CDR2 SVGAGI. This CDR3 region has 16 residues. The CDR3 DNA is TGTGCCAGCAGTTACTCGTCTAGCGGGAGAGGAGATACGCAGTATTTT. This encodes CASSYSSSGRGDTQYF.

The CDR3 region has the DNA TGTGCCAGCAGCTTAACCGCTCAGGGCCGCTTCAACACTGAAGCTTTCTTT. It specifies CASSLTAQGRFNTEAFF. The chain joins TRBV7-3 to TRBJ1-1; D may be TRBD1 (5 bases). The V and J ends lost 0 bases and 2 bases respectively, with 16 bases between them. The CDR3 totals 17 residues. Germline lookup yields CDR1 SGHTA and CDR2 FQGTGA.

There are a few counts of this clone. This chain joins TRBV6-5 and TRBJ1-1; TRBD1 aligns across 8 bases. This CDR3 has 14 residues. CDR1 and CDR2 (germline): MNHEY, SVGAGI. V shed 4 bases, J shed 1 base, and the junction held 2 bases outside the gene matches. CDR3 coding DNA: TGTGCCAGCAGTTTTGACAGGGGGAACACTGAAGCTTTCTTT. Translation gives CASSFDRGNTEAFF.

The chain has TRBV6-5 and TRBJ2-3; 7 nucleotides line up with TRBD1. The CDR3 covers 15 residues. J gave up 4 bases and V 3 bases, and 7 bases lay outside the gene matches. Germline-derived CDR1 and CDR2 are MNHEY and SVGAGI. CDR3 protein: CASSYEQGRADTQYF. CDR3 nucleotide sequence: TGTGCCAGCAGTTATGAACAGGGGAGAGCAGATACGCAGTATTTT.

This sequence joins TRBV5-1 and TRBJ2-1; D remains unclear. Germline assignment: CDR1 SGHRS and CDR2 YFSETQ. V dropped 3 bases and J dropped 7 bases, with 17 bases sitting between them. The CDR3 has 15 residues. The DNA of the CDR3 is TGCGCCAGCAGCTCACGCCGACACATTCCTAATGAGCAGTTCTTC. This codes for CASSSRRHIPNEQFF. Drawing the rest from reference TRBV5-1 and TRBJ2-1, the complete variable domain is KAGVTQTPRYLIKTRGQQVTLSCSPISGHRSVSWYQQTPGQGLQFLFEYFSETQRNKGNFPGRFSGRQFSNSRSEMNVSTLELGDSALYLCASSSRRHIPNEQFFGPGTRLTVL.

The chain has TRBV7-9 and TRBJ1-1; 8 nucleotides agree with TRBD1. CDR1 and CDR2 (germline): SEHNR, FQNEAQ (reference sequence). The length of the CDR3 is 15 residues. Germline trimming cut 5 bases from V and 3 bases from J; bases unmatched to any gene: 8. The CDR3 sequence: CASSPRTGMDTEAFF. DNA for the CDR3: TGTGCCAGCAGCCCCCGGACAGGGATGGACACTGAAGCTTTCTTT.

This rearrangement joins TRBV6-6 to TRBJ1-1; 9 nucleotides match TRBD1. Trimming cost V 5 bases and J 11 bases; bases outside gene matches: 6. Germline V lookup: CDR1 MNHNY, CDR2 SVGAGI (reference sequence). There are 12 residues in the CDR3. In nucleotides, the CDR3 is TGTGCCAGCAGTACGGACAGGGGAAGGGCTTTCTTT. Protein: CASSTDRGRAFF.

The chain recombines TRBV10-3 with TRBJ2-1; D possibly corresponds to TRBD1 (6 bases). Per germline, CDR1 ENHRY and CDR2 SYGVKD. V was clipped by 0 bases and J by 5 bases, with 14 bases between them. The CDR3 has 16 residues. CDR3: CAISESGAPNNNEQFF. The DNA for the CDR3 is TGTGCCATCAGTGAGTCGGGGGCCCCGAATAACAATGAGCAGTTCTTC.

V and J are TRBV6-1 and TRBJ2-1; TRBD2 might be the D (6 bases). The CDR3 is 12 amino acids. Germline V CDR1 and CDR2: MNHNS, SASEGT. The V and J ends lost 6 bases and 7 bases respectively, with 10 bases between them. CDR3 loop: CASSLEGNEQFF. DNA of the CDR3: TGTGCCAGCAGCCTGGAGGGGAATGAGCAGTTCTTC.

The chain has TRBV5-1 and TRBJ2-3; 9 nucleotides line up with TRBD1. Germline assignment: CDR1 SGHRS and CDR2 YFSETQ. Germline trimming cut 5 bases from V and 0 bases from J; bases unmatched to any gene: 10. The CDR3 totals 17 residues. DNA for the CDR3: TGCGCCAGCAGTCACCCGGGACAGGGTCGTAGCACAGATACGCAGTATTTT. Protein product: CASSHPGQGRSTDTQYF.

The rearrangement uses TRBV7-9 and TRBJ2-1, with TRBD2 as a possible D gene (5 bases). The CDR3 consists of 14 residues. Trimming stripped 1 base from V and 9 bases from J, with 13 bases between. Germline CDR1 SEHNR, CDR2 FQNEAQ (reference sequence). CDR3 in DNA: TGTGCCAGCAGCTTAGACTTTAGGGCGGGTGAGCAGTTCTTC. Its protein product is CASSLDFRAGEQFF.

The CDR3: CASSQDEVSYEQYF. Here the CDR3 DNA reads TGCGCCAGCAGCCAAGATGAGGTCAGCTACGAGCAGTACTTC. The genes are TRBV4-3 and TRBJ2-7; D unclear. Germline assignment: CDR1 LGHNA and CDR2 YSLEER. The V end was cut by 0 bases, the J end by 3 bases, with 9 bases between. This CDR3 region has 14 residues.